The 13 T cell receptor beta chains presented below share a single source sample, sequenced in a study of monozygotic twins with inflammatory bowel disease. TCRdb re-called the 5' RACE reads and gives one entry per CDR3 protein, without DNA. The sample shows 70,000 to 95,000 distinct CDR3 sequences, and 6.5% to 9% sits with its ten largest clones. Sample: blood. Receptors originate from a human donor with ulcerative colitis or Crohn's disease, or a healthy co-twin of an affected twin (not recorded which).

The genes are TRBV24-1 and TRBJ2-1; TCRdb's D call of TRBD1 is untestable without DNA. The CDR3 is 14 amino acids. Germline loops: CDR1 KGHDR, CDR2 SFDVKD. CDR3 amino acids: CATGKGRSYNEQFF.

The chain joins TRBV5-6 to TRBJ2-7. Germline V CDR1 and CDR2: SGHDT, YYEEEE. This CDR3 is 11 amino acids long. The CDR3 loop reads CASSFQYEQYF.

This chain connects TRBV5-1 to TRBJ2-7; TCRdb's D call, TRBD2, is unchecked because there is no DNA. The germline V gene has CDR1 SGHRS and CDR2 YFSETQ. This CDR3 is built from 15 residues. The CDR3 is CASSKDAGTEGVQYF.

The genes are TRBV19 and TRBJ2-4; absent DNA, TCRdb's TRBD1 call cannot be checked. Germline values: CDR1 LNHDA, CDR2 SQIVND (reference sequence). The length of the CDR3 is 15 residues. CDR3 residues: CASSMPGQGSNMQYF.

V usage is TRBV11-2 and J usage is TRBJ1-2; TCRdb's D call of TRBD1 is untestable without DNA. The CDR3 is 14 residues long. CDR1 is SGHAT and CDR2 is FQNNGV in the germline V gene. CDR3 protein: CASSLAFQGGGYTF.

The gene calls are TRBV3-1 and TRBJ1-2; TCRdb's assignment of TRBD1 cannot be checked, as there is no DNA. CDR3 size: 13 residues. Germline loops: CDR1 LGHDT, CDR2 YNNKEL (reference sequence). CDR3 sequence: CASSQGTGVGYTF.

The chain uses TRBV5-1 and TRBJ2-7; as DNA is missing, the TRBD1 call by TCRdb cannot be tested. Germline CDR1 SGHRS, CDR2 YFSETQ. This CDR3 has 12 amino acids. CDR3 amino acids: CASSQQGAEQYF.

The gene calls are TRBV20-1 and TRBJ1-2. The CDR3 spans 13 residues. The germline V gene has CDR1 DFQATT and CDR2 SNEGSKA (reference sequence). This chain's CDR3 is CSAIYSRGYGYTF.

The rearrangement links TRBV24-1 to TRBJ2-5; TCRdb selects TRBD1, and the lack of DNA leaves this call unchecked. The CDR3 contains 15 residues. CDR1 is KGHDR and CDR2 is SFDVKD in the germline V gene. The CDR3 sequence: CATSDGSTGKETQYF.

CDR3 protein: CSARDRGHYGYTF. The genes are TRBV20-1 and TRBJ1-2; TCRdb reports TRBD1, a call that lacks DNA to check it against. This CDR3 spans 13 amino acids. Germline V CDR1 and CDR2: DFQATT, SNEGSKA (reference sequence).

The chain's CDR3 is CASSEGIAGGTGELFF. The chain is built from TRBV6-1 and TRBJ2-2; TCRdb picks TRBD2, but there is no DNA to check that call. Germline values: CDR1 MNHNS, CDR2 SASEGT. The CDR3 covers 16 residues.

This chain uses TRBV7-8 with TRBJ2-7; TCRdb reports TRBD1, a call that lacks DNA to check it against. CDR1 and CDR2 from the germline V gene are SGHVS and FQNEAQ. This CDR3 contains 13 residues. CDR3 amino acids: CASSPGKKYEQYF.

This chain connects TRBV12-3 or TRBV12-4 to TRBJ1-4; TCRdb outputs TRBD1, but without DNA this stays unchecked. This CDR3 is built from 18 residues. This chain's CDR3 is CASSPLGDRGQRHEKLFF.